The 32 T cell receptor beta chains reported below all come from one sample, sequenced in a study of blood T cell repertoires in COVID-19. Data came from immunoSEQ multiplex PCR; TCRdb stores just in-frame clones and leaves some out. The sample has approximately 60,000 clones, roughly 87% seen once. The sample was peripheral blood. The receptors shown here come from a woman aged 55-70 years with acute or convalescent COVID-19.

This clone was seen a handful of times. The CDR3 nucleotides read TGTGCCAGCTCACTGGAAGGACAGGCGCCACCCCTCCACTTT. It yields the protein CASSLEGQAPPLHF. The chain has TRBV18 and TRBJ1-6; 7 positions match TRBD1. In germline, CDR1 is KGHSH, CDR2 LQKENI. The CDR3 totals 14 residues. With 4 bases clipped from V and 11 bases from J, the junction kept 8 bases outside the gene matches.

The chain is built from TRBV10-2 and TRBJ2-7; 9 bases agree with TRBD1. In germline, CDR1 is WSHSY, CDR2 SAAADI. V was clipped by 0 bases and J by 4 bases; unmatched bases: 4. The length of the CDR3 is 15 residues. The CDR3 DNA sequence: TGCGCCAGCAGTGAGTCGGACAGGGGCCCATACGAGCAGTACTTC. This sequence encodes CASSESDRGPYEQYF.

This chain connects TRBV6-5 to TRBJ2-1; possibly TRBD2 for D (6 bases). Germline CDR1 is MNHEY and CDR2 is SVGAGI. Trimming left V 6 bases short and J 6 bases short, with 18 bases between. This CDR3 contains 15 residues. The chain's CDR3 is CASRRTTSWGNEQFF. In DNA form, the CDR3 reads TGTGCCAGCAGAAGGACTACCTCATGGGGCAATGAGCAGTTCTTC.

The chain couples TRBV15 to TRBJ2-2, with D perhaps TRBD2 (5 bases). CDR1 LNHNV and CDR2 YYDKDF come from the germline V gene (reference sequence). There are 14 residues in the CDR3. V lost 3 bases, J lost 5 bases, and 10 bases lay in between. The CDR3 is CATSRTRTTGELFF. CDR3 sequence (DNA): TGTGCCACCAGCAGGACAAGGACTACCGGGGAGCTGTTTTTT.

This clone has only one observation. This rearrangement joins TRBV7-9 to TRBJ1-6; D ambiguous. V dropped 4 bases and J dropped 5 bases, with 9 bases sitting between them. The CDR3 has 14 residues. Germline lookup yields CDR1 SEHNR and CDR2 FQNEAQ (reference sequence). The CDR3 DNA follows: TGTGCCAGCAGCTCGGGGTTCGATAATTCACCCCTCCACTTT. It codes for CASSSGFDNSPLHF.

V gene TRBV18 combines with J gene TRBJ1-5, with D maybe TRBD1 (5 bases). There are 16 residues in the CDR3. Germline CDR1 KGHSH, CDR2 LQKENI. Trimming shortened V by 5 bases and J by 4 bases, and 18 bases separated the two germline ends. This CDR3 is CASSEQVTAENQPQHF. The CDR3 DNA reads as TGTGCCAGCTCAGAACAGGTTACAGCCGAAAATCAGCCCCAGCATTTT.

Only a few counts were recorded for this clone. The V call is TRBV9, the J call TRBJ2-7, with a weak D call TRBD2 (7 bases). Germline CDR1 SGDLS, CDR2 YYNGEE. V lost 2 bases to trimming and J lost 2 bases, with 11 bases between them. The CDR3 is made up of 14 amino acids. The CDR3 DNA reads as TGTGCCAGCAGCGTTGGCGGGGGCACCTACGAGCAGTACTTC. As protein: CASSVGGGTYEQYF. Filled out from reference TRBV9 and TRBJ2-7, the complete variable domain reads DSGVTQTPKHLITATGQRVTLRCSPRSGDLSVYWYQQSLDQGLQFLIQYYNGEERAKGNILERFSAQQFPDLHSELNLSSLELGDSALYFCASSVGGGTYEQYFGPGTRLTVT.

This clone has more than one count but fewer than ten. This chain joins TRBV11-2 and TRBJ2-5; D is unresolved. The CDR3 loop spans 14 amino acids. CDR1 SGHAT and CDR2 FQNNGV come from the germline V gene. Trimming shortened V by 6 bases and J by 6 bases, and 17 bases separated the two germline ends. The CDR3 is CASRVQAGRQTQYF. The CDR3 bases are TGTGCCAGCAGGGTCCAAGCAGGCCGGCAGACCCAGTACTTC.

The chain has TRBV29-1 and TRBJ1-2; 8 bases match TRBD1. This CDR3 region has 13 residues. Germline CDR1 SQVTM, CDR2 ANQGSEA. The ends lost 7 bases at V and 4 bases at J; junction bases unmatched: 8. The CDR3 reads CSADRQGIYGYTF. DNA for the CDR3: TGCAGCGCCGACCGACAGGGGATCTATGGCTACACCTTC.

The chain combines TRBV30 with TRBJ1-1; 8 nucleotides match TRBD1. With V trimmed by 6 bases and J by 1 base, 7 bases remained unmatched. There are 14 residues in the CDR3. Germline lookup yields CDR1 GTSNPN and CDR2 SVGIG (reference sequence). CDR3 DNA: TGTGCCTGCCAAAGGGACAGGCCGAACACTGAAGCTTTCTTT. Translating gives CACQRDRPNTEAFF.

This chain uses TRBV5-6 with TRBJ1-1; D not resolved. Germline CDR1 and CDR2: SGHDT and YYEEEE. V lost 4 bases to trimming and J lost 3 bases, with 19 bases between them. This CDR3 is 16 amino acids long. In DNA form, the CDR3 reads TGTGCCAGCAGCGAACTAGTGGGAATTTGGGACACTGAAGCTTTCTTT. This gives the protein CASSELVGIWDTEAFF.

The chain carries TRBV7-2 and TRBJ2-1; 7 bases are shared with TRBD2. The V and J ends lost 0 bases and 4 bases, in that order; junction bases with no gene match: 6. The CDR3 is 16 amino acids. Looked up from germline, CDR1 is SGHTA and CDR2 is FQGNSA. The CDR3 DNA follows: TGTGCCAGCAGCTTAGCGCATAGCGGGCCGTACAATGAGCAGTTCTTC. The encoded protein is CASSLAHSGPYNEQFF. Based on the CDR3 plus reference TRBV7-2 and TRBJ2-1, the full variable domain is GAGVSQSPSNKVTEKGKDVELRCDPISGHTALYWYRQSLGQGLEFLIYFQGNSAPDKSGLPSDRFSAERTGGSVSTLTIQRTQQEDSAVYLCASSLAHSGPYNEQFFGPGTRLTVL.

This clone was seen only a few times. The chain is built from TRBV30 and TRBJ1-1; D unclear. V lost 1 base, J lost 6 bases, and 9 bases lay in between. The length of the CDR3 is 12 residues. Germline loops: CDR1 GTSNPN, CDR2 SVGIG (reference sequence). The CDR3 region is CAWSGEGAEAFF. The CDR3 DNA is TGTGCCTGGAGTGGTGAGGGCGCTGAAGCTTTCTTT.

The J gene is TRBJ2-7, the V gene TRBV6-6; D gene unclear. With 6 bases removed from V and 1 base from J, the gap between germline ends came to 16 bases. CDR1 and CDR2 from the germline V gene are MNHNY and SVGAGI (reference sequence). The CDR3 is 15 amino acids. The CDR3 DNA sequence: TGTGCCAGCAGGAAGCAACTATCAAGTTCCTACGAGCAGTACTTC. Its translation is CASRKQLSSSYEQYF.

The chain carries TRBV29-1 and TRBJ2-7; weak D call: TRBD2 (5 bases). Trimming stripped 6 bases from V and 2 bases from J, with 11 bases between. Germline V gene sequence: CDR1 SQVTM, CDR2 ANQGSEA. The CDR3 extends over 12 amino acids. CDR3 nucleotide sequence: TGCAGCGTAAGTGACGGGACCTACGAGCAGTACTTC. Translation gives CSVSDGTYEQYF.

V usage is TRBV30 and J usage is TRBJ2-7; possibly TRBD2 for D (7 bases). The germline CDR1 and CDR2 sequences are GTSNPN and SVGIG (reference sequence). The CDR3 is 14 residues long. CDR3 sequence: CAWGGARRGYEQYF. DNA for the CDR3: TGTGCGTGGGGGGGCGCCAGACGGGGCTACGAGCAGTACTTC.

The rearrangement links TRBV4-1 to TRBJ2-2; TRBD2 aligns across 7 bases. This CDR3 region has 16 residues. J was trimmed by 3 bases and V by 0 bases; bases with no gene match: 4. CDR1 is MGHRA, CDR2 YSYEKL, per germline. CDR3 nucleotides: TGCGCCAGCAGCCAAGAATCGAGCGGGGACACCGGGGAGCTGTTTTTT. Protein product: CASSQESSGDTGELFF.

V and J are TRBV29-1 and TRBJ1-1; 7 bases are a match to TRBD1. CDR1 and CDR2 from the germline V gene are SQVTM and ANQGSEA. V shed 5 bases, J shed 4 bases, and the junction held 7 bases outside the gene matches. This CDR3 has 13 residues. CDR3 DNA: TGCAGCGTTCCGACAGGGATGAGCACTGAAGCTTTCTTT. Its translation: CSVPTGMSTEAFF.

The chain carries TRBV4-1 and TRBJ1-1, with a possible D match to TRBD1 (5 bases). Deletions cut 5 bases from V and 1 base from J, with 11 bases between. The CDR3 covers 14 residues. The germline V gene has CDR1 MGHRA and CDR2 YSYEKL. The CDR3 DNA sequence: TGCGCCAGCAGCTCACAGGAAAAGAACACTGAAGCTTTCTTT. Its translation: CASSSQEKNTEAFF.

The CDR3 is CASSATSGNQPQHF. Written as DNA, the CDR3 is TGTGCCAGCAGCGCCACTTCGGGGAATCAGCCCCAGCATTTT. The rearrangement uses TRBV9 and TRBJ1-5; D gene ambiguous. Trimming took 3 bases from V and 4 from J, leaving 11 bases between them. The CDR3 has 14 amino acids. From germline, CDR1 is SGDLS and CDR2 YYNGEE.

This rearrangement joins TRBV3-1 (or the pseudogene TRBV3-2) to TRBJ2-4, with 8 nucleotides matching TRBD1. Germline V lookup: CDR1 LGHDT, CDR2 YNNKEL (reference sequence). V was pared by 3 bases and J by 0 bases, with 16 bases of the junction left unmatched. The CDR3 covers 20 residues. As DNA, the CDR3 is TGTGCCAGCAGCCACGCTATGGGACAGGATTGTTTGGGAGCCAAAAACATTCAGTACTTC. It translates to CASSHAMGQDCLGAKNIQYF.

This chain uses TRBV5-4 with TRBJ2-7, with D maybe TRBD2 (6 bases). CDR1 is SGHNT, CDR2 YYREEE, per germline (reference sequence). Trimming took 3 bases from V and 3 from J, leaving 16 bases between them. The CDR3 extends over 15 amino acids. The CDR3 is CASSSSGPGVYEQYF. The CDR3 bases are TGTGCCAGCAGCTCCAGTGGACCGGGGGTCTACGAGCAGTACTTC. The complete variable domain, with remaining parts taken from reference TRBV5-4 and TRBJ2-7, reads ETGVTQSPTHLIKTRGQQVTLRCSSQSGHNTVSWYQQALGQGPQFIFQYYREEENGRGNFPPRFSGLQFPNYSSELNVNALELDDSALYLCASSSSGPGVYEQYFGPGTRLTVT.

This clone was seen once. V usage is TRBV24-1 and J usage is TRBJ1-5, with D unresolved. The CDR3 has 16 amino acids. Germline V gene sequence: CDR1 KGHDR, CDR2 SFDVKD. V lost 5 bases, J lost 4 bases, and 17 bases lay in between. CDR3 protein: CATSGLQLIRNQPQHF. In DNA form, the CDR3 reads TGTGCCACCAGTGGTCTACAGCTTATACGTAATCAGCCCCAGCATTTT.

This chain joins TRBV30 and TRBJ1-1; 8 bases are shared with TRBD1. Trimming removed 4 bases from V and 5 bases from J; junction bases left unmatched: 6. CDR1 GTSNPN and CDR2 SVGIG come from the germline V gene (reference sequence). The CDR3 is 13 residues long. The CDR3: CAWKGRTGTEAFF. The CDR3 DNA follows: TGTGCCTGGAAAGGGCGGACAGGGACTGAAGCTTTCTTT.

The chain links TRBV5-6 to TRBJ1-5; D not certain. Per the germline V gene, CDR1 is SGHDT and CDR2 is YYEEEE. V gave up 3 bases and J gave up 0 bases, with 10 bases separating them. The CDR3 has 15 residues. For the CDR3, the DNA is TGTGCCAGCAGCTCCTCCGTCCGTAGCAATCAGCCCCAGCATTTT. Amino acid sequence: CASSSSVRSNQPQHF.

The rearrangement links TRBV30 to TRBJ1-1; possible D gene TRBD1, 5 bases. Trimming stripped 8 bases from V and 8 bases from J, with 15 bases between. The germline V gene has CDR1 GTSNPN and CDR2 SVGIG (reference sequence). The CDR3 has 11 residues. CDR3 protein: CAVLGGTEAFF. The CDR3 DNA is TGTGCCGTGTTAGGAGGGACCGAAGCTTTCTTT.

The chain links TRBV6-1 to TRBJ1-4; D remains unclear. V was cut by 3 bases and J by 4 bases, with 12 bases left in between. This CDR3 has 15 amino acids. The germline gives CDR1 MNHNS, CDR2 SASEGT. CDR3 region: CASSDGRRNNEKLFF. The CDR3 nucleotides are TGTGCCAGCAGTGATGGAAGGAGGAATAATGAAAAACTGTTTTTT.

The V call is TRBV2, the J call TRBJ2-1; D is perhaps TRBD2 (6 bases). The CDR3 consists of 15 residues. The V end lost 0 bases, the J end lost 2 bases, and 8 bases lay between the germline ends. CDR1 and CDR2 from the germline V gene are SNHLY and FYNNEI. For the CDR3, the DNA is TGTGCCAGCAGTGAAGCTGGCGGGGCCTACAATGAGCAGTTCTTC. It translates to CASSEAGGAYNEQFF.

The V call is TRBV15, the J call TRBJ2-3; 12 bases agree with TRBD1. This CDR3 has 16 residues. V shed 3 bases and J 4 bases; nucleotides not matched to a gene: 5. Germline assignment: CDR1 LNHNV and CDR2 YYDKDF (reference sequence). CDR3 residues: CATSREGTGGPDTQYF. The CDR3 nucleotides are TGTGCCACCAGCAGGGAAGGGACAGGGGGCCCAGATACGCAGTATTTT.

The V gene is TRBV9, the J gene TRBJ2-6, with TRBD1 matching over 9 bases. This CDR3 has 18 amino acids. J was trimmed by 1 base and V by 4 bases; bases with no gene match: 9. Looked up from germline, CDR1 is SGDLS and CDR2 is YYNGEE. Here the CDR3 DNA reads TGTGCCAGCAGCCTTGTCCCGGGACAGGGATCTGGGGCCAACGTCCTGACTTTC. Protein sequence: CASSLVPGQGSGANVLTF. Variable domain in full (rest from reference TRBV9 and TRBJ2-6): DSGVTQTPKHLITATGQRVTLRCSPRSGDLSVYWYQQSLDQGLQFLIQYYNGEERAKGNILERFSAQQFPDLHSELNLSSLELGDSALYFCASSLVPGQGSGANVLTFGAGSRLTVL.

The rearrangement uses TRBV12-5 and TRBJ2-7; no reliable D call. With 4 bases removed from V and 5 bases from J, the gap between germline ends came to 6 bases. Germline CDR1 is LGHNT and CDR2 is FRNRAP. This CDR3 region has 11 residues. The DNA of the CDR3 is TGTGCTAGTGGTTGGGTTAACGAGCAGTACTTC. Protein product: CASGWVNEQYF.

This chain joins TRBV5-1 and TRBJ2-3, with D unclear. The V end lost 1 base, the J end lost 5 bases, and 14 bases lay between the germline ends. The germline V gene encodes CDR1 SGHRS and CDR2 YFSETQ. This CDR3 region has 15 residues. As DNA, the CDR3 is TGCGCCAGCAGCTTGTCGAGACAACCAATAGATACGCAGTATTTT. The encoded protein is CASSLSRQPIDTQYF.